The clone carrying this TCR beta chain appeared a single time. V was pared by 4 bases and J by 10 bases, with 14 bases between. The CDR3 has 12 residues. Germline lookup yields CDR1 SGDLS and CDR2 YYNGEE. Authors' processing steps: How many nucleated cells were present was estimated from reference gene primer amplification. Sequencing used immunoSEQ multiplex PCR; TCRdb keeps in-frame clones, though not all of them. V, J and clone size were drawn from that table, and D and trimming were deduced from the DNA. Of about 36,000 clones in the sample, less than 95% were seen once. The sample comes from a study of blood T cell repertoires in COVID-19. About the research overall: The origin of the acute and convalescent COVID-19 samples was the United States, Italy and Spain. Sources were T cells, B-cell-depleted T cells, or PBMCs; the material itself was cDNA or gDNA.

The chain employs TRBV9 and TRBJ1-1; D is perhaps TRBD1 (5 bases). Sequencing used peripheral blood. The TCR comes from a human donor in a cohort sampled during active COVID-19. The CDR3 here is CASSTPPGGAFF. CDR3 sequence (DNA): TGTGCCAGCAGCACCCCCCCCGGGGGAGCTTTCTTT. The variable domain in full, with the rest retrieved from reference TRBV9 and TRBJ1-1, is DSGVTQTPKHLITATGQRVTLRCSPRSGDLSVYWYQQSLDQGLQFLIQYYNGEERAKGNILERFSAQQFPDLHSELNLSSLELGDSALYFCASSTPPGGAFFGQGTRLTVV.